The rows below give T cell receptor beta chains drawn from one sample of a study of cytomegalovirus exposure and HLA in healthy donors. Produced via immunoSEQ multiplex PCR; TCRdb's table is partial and in-frame only. The data include roughly 75,000 clones; the top ten clones carry less than 6%. The sequenced sample was PBMCs. Receptor source: a man aged 40-50 years in good health and CMV-seronegative. Both conserved end residues are part of each CDR3. Fields, in order: J gene, D gene, V gene, CDR3 protein, CDR3 DNA. A D gene is named only where the DNA matches it firmly.

j_gene: TRBJ1-5; d_gene: .; v_gene: TRBV18; CDR3aa: CASSPGRAGSNQPQHF; CDR3nt: TGTGCCAGCTCACCAGGGAGGGCGGGGAGCAATCAGCCCCAGCATTTT
j_gene: TRBJ2-7; d_gene: .; v_gene: TRBV2; CDR3aa: CASSFTGTTYEQYF; CDR3nt: TGTGCCAGCAGTTTCACCGGGACAACCTACGAGCAGTACTTC
j_gene: TRBJ2-3; d_gene: .; v_gene: TRBV7-8; CDR3aa: CASSTKVQARTDTQYF; CDR3nt: TGTGCCAGCAGCACCAAGGTCCAGGCGCGCACAGATACGCAGTATTTT
j_gene: TRBJ1-1; d_gene: TRBD1; v_gene: TRBV2; CDR3aa: CASSPGTGDSRGFF; CDR3nt: TGTGCCAGCAGTCCCGGGACAGGGGATTCAAGAGGTTTCTTT
j_gene: TRBJ1-2; d_gene: TRBD1; v_gene: TRBV5-4; CDR3aa: CASQGGYGYTF; CDR3nt: TGTGCCAGCCAGGGGGGCTATGGCTACACCTTC
j_gene: TRBJ2-7; d_gene: .; v_gene: TRBV30; CDR3aa: CAWSARGLLSSYEQYF; CDR3nt: TGTGCCTGGAGTGCCCGGGGACTCCTGAGCTCCTACGAGCAGTACTTC
j_gene: TRBJ2-7; d_gene: TRBD2; v_gene: TRBV7-9; CDR3aa: CASGRTSGSHEQYF; CDR3nt: TGTGCCAGCGGAAGGACTAGCGGGAGCCACGAGCAGTACTTC
j_gene: TRBJ1-2; d_gene: TRBD1; v_gene: TRBV4-1; CDR3aa: CASSPSRDRGSSGYTF; CDR3nt: TGCGCCAGCAGCCCTTCCCGGGACAGGGGTTCGAGTGGCTACACCTTC
j_gene: TRBJ1-1; d_gene: TRBD1; v_gene: TRBV2; CDR3aa: CASSDGQAWNTEAFF; CDR3nt: TGTGCCAGCAGTGATGGACAGGCGTGGAACACTGAAGCTTTCTTT
j_gene: TRBJ1-1; d_gene: .; v_gene: TRBV5-1; CDR3aa: CASSFEANTEAFF; CDR3nt: TGCGCCAGCAGCTTCGAAGCGAACACTGAAGCTTTCTTT
j_gene: TRBJ2-1; d_gene: TRBD2; v_gene: TRBV19; CDR3aa: CASSPPWTSGYNEQFF; CDR3nt: TGTGCCAGTAGTCCCCCCTGGACTAGCGGCTACAATGAGCAGTTCTTC
j_gene: TRBJ2-7; d_gene: TRBD1; v_gene: TRBV11-2; CDR3aa: CASSLVETGFGEQYF; CDR3nt: TGTGCCAGCAGCCTCGTCGAGACAGGGTTTGGCGAGCAGTACTTC
j_gene: TRBJ2-7; d_gene: .; v_gene: TRBV7-2; CDR3aa: CASSLAAGTSYF; CDR3nt: TGTGCCAGCAGCTTAGCTGCCGGGACTTCCTACTTC
j_gene: TRBJ2-7; d_gene: TRBD1; v_gene: TRBV7-8; CDR3aa: CASRGDRGPAEQYF; CDR3nt: TGTGCCAGCAGAGGTGACAGGGGGCCTGCCGAGCAGTACTTC
j_gene: TRBJ2-2; d_gene: TRBD2; v_gene: TRBV4-1; CDR3aa: CASSQEPGLAGEAGELFF; CDR3nt: TGCGCCAGCAGCCAAGAACCGGGACTAGCGGGAGAGGCCGGGGAGCTGTTTTTT
j_gene: TRBJ2-1; d_gene: TRBD2; v_gene: TRBV5-1; CDR3aa: CASSLGLAGVNYNEQFF; CDR3nt: TGCGCCAGCAGCTTGGGACTAGCGGGAGTAAACTACAATGAGCAGTTCTTC
j_gene: TRBJ2-5; d_gene: TRBD2; v_gene: TRBV11-2; CDR3aa: CASSSPVGGGTQETQYF; CDR3nt: TGTGCCAGCAGCTCCCCGGTCGGGGGGGGTACGCAAGAGACCCAGTACTTC
j_gene: TRBJ2-3; d_gene: TRBD1; v_gene: TRBV28; CDR3aa: CASSTRGTGVWTDTQYF; CDR3nt: TGTGCCAGCAGTACCCGAGGGACAGGGGTCTGGACAGATACGCAGTATTTT
j_gene: TRBJ1-5; d_gene: .; v_gene: TRBV5-1; CDR3aa: CASSLGVQGNQPQHF; CDR3nt: TGCGCCAGCAGCTTGGGCGTACAGGGAAATCAGCCCCAGCATTTT
j_gene: TRBJ2-1; d_gene: TRBD2; v_gene: TRBV13; CDR3aa: CASSQGLAGVHEQFF; CDR3nt: TGTGCCAGCAGCCAGGGACTAGCGGGAGTTCATGAGCAGTTCTTC
j_gene: TRBJ2-7; d_gene: .; v_gene: TRBV21-1; CDR3aa: CASSKAGSRTPHEQYF; CDR3nt: TGTGCCAGCAGCAAAGCGGGCTCGCGGACACCCCACGAGCAGTACTTC
j_gene: TRBJ1-1; d_gene: .; v_gene: TRBV2; CDR3aa: CASSAEQGSNTEAFF; CDR3nt: TGTGCCAGCAGTGCCGAGCAGGGTTCGAACACTGAAGCTTTCTTT
j_gene: TRBJ1-2; d_gene: TRBD1; v_gene: TRBV5-6; CDR3aa: CASSLTQGAQQSRGYTF; CDR3nt: TGTGCCAGCAGCTTGACTCAGGGGGCGCAGCAGTCGCGAGGCTACACCTTC
j_gene: TRBJ2-5; d_gene: TRBD2; v_gene: TRBV7-7; CDR3aa: CASSSGLAATQYF; CDR3nt: TGTGCTAGCAGCTCGGGACTAGCGGCGACCCAGTACTTC
j_gene: TRBJ1-1; d_gene: TRBD1; v_gene: TRBV5-5; CDR3aa: CASSSLPGTAISNTEAFF; CDR3nt: TGTGCCAGCAGCTCTTTACCCGGGACAGCGATATCGAACACTGAAGCTTTCTTT
j_gene: TRBJ1-4; d_gene: .; v_gene: TRBV5-1; CDR3aa: CASSLGGGTTNEKLFF; CDR3nt: TGCGCCAGCAGCTTGGGAGGTGGTACAACTAATGAAAAACTGTTTTTT
j_gene: TRBJ2-1; d_gene: TRBD2; v_gene: TRBV15; CDR3aa: CATSRLAGGGNEQFF; CDR3nt: TGTGCCACCAGCAGGTTAGCGGGAGGCGGCAATGAGCAGTTCTTC
j_gene: TRBJ2-5; d_gene: TRBD2; v_gene: TRBV5-6; CDR3aa: CASSVGLAGVWGEQYF; CDR3nt: TGTGCCTCGTCCGTAGGACTAGCGGGAGTGTGGGGTGAGCAGTACTTC
j_gene: TRBJ1-1; d_gene: TRBD1; v_gene: TRBV6-6; CDR3aa: CASSAPGQPNTEAFF; CDR3nt: TGTGCCAGCAGTGCCCCGGGACAGCCGAACACTGAAGCTTTCTTT
j_gene: TRBJ1-1; d_gene: .; v_gene: TRBV5-1; CDR3aa: CASSLGRTTEAFF; CDR3nt: TGCGCCAGCAGCTTGGGGAGAACCACTGAAGCTTTCTTT
j_gene: TRBJ1-1; d_gene: .; v_gene: TRBV7-2; CDR3aa: CASSLNRRRTEAFF; CDR3nt: TGTGCCAGCAGCTTAAACAGGCGGCGAACTGAAGCTTTCTTT
j_gene: TRBJ2-1; d_gene: TRBD2; v_gene: TRBV4-2; CDR3aa: CASSPRLAGGPDEQFF; CDR3nt: TGTGCCAGCAGCCCCCGACTAGCGGGGGGGCCGGATGAGCAGTTCTTC
j_gene: TRBJ2-7; d_gene: TRBD1; v_gene: TRBV5-6; CDR3aa: CASSGDRFYEQYF; CDR3nt: TGTGCCAGCAGCGGGGACAGATTCTACGAGCAGTACTTC
j_gene: TRBJ1-5; d_gene: .; v_gene: TRBV7-9; CDR3aa: CASSFGPDQPQHF; CDR3nt: TGTGCCAGCAGCTTTGGCCCTGATCAGCCCCAGCATTTT
j_gene: TRBJ2-2; d_gene: .; v_gene: TRBV19; CDR3aa: CASRNGERTGELFF; CDR3nt: TGTGCCAGTAGGAACGGGGAACGCACCGGGGAGCTGTTTTTT
j_gene: TRBJ2-7; d_gene: .; v_gene: TRBV11-2; CDR3aa: CASSFRLSGTEQYF; CDR3nt: TGTGCCAGCAGCTTTCGACTCTCCGGGACAGAGCAGTACTTC
j_gene: TRBJ1-1; d_gene: TRBD1; v_gene: TRBV5-4; CDR3aa: CASSLTRGPGEAFF; CDR3nt: TGTGCCAGCAGCTTGACCAGGGGGCCGGGTGAAGCTTTCTTT
j_gene: TRBJ2-3; d_gene: .; v_gene: TRBV6-4; CDR3aa: CASSDSTMENTQYF; CDR3nt: TGTGCCAGCAGTGACTCGACTATGGAAAATACGCAGTATTTT
j_gene: TRBJ1-2; d_gene: TRBD1; v_gene: TRBV5-1; CDR3aa: CASSLGDSYGYTF; CDR3nt: TGCGCCAGCAGCTTGGGGGACAGCTATGGCTACACCTTC
j_gene: TRBJ1-5; d_gene: .; v_gene: TRBV9; CDR3aa: CASSEGGGDNQPQHF; CDR3nt: TGTGCCAGCAGCGAGGGGGGAGGGGACAATCAGCCCCAGCATTTT
j_gene: TRBJ1-1; d_gene: .; v_gene: TRBV7-9; CDR3aa: CASSLVSGRTEAFF; CDR3nt: TGTGCCAGCAGCTTAGTCTCAGGGCGCACTGAAGCTTTCTTT
j_gene: TRBJ2-7; d_gene: .; v_gene: TRBV4-2; CDR3aa: CASSQGPAYEQYF; CDR3nt: TGTGCCAGCAGCCAGGGGCCAGCCTACGAGCAGTACTTC
j_gene: TRBJ2-1; d_gene: TRBD2; v_gene: TRBV5-4; CDR3aa: CASSDRTSGGNEQFF; CDR3nt: TGTGCCAGCAGCGATAGGACTAGCGGGGGAAATGAGCAGTTCTTC
j_gene: TRBJ2-3; d_gene: .; v_gene: TRBV14; CDR3aa: CASSQDFTRSRDTQYF; CDR3nt: TGTGCCAGCAGCCAAGATTTCACTAGATCGCGCGATACGCAGTATTTT
j_gene: TRBJ1-1; d_gene: TRBD1; v_gene: TRBV30; CDR3aa: CAWSQGAGTEAFF; CDR3nt: TGTGCCTGGAGTCAGGGGGCTGGTACTGAAGCTTTCTTT
j_gene: TRBJ1-2; d_gene: .; v_gene: TRBV30; CDR3aa: CAWSQSGLGYGYTF; CDR3nt: TGTGCCTGGAGTCAGTCCGGCCTAGGCTATGGCTACACCTTC
j_gene: TRBJ2-7; d_gene: TRBD1; v_gene: TRBV6-5; CDR3aa: CASSASGTGHYEQYF; CDR3nt: TGTGCCAGCAGTGCATCAGGGACAGGGCACTACGAGCAGTACTTC
j_gene: TRBJ2-3; d_gene: .; v_gene: TRBV7-2; CDR3aa: CASSQLLGVRTQYF; CDR3nt: TGTGCCAGCAGCCAGCTGTTGGGCGTGCGTACGCAGTATTTT
j_gene: TRBJ2-5; d_gene: .; v_gene: TRBV5-4; CDR3aa: CASSIHNQETQYF; CDR3nt: TGTGCCAGCAGCATTCACAACCAAGAGACCCAGTACTTC
j_gene: TRBJ1-5; d_gene: TRBD1; v_gene: TRBV27; CDR3aa: CASSVGQGANQPQHF; CDR3nt: TGTGCCAGCAGTGTGGGACAGGGGGCCAATCAGCCCCAGCATTTT
j_gene: TRBJ1-5; d_gene: TRBD1; v_gene: TRBV10-3; CDR3aa: CAISESGGQTSNQPQHF; CDR3nt: TGTGCCATCAGTGAGTCTGGGGGACAGACTAGCAATCAGCCCCAGCATTTT
j_gene: TRBJ2-2; d_gene: TRBD2; v_gene: TRBV28; CDR3aa: CASISGRRRNGELFF; CDR3nt: TGTGCCAGCATCAGCGGGAGGAGGAGGAACGGGGAGCTGTTTTTT
j_gene: TRBJ2-3; d_gene: .; v_gene: TRBV5-4; CDR3aa: CASSPNGQMSTDTQYF; CDR3nt: TGTGCCAGCAGCCCGAATGGGCAGATGAGCACAGATACGCAGTATTTT
j_gene: TRBJ1-2; d_gene: TRBD1; v_gene: TRBV27; CDR3aa: CASSPSSWTGVGYTF; CDR3nt: TGTGCCAGCAGTCCTTCATCCTGGACAGGGGTGGGCTACACCTTC
j_gene: TRBJ2-7; d_gene: TRBD2; v_gene: TRBV7-9; CDR3aa: CASSYTRGTYEQYF; CDR3nt: TGTGCCAGCAGCTATACGCGGGGGACCTACGAGCAGTACTTC